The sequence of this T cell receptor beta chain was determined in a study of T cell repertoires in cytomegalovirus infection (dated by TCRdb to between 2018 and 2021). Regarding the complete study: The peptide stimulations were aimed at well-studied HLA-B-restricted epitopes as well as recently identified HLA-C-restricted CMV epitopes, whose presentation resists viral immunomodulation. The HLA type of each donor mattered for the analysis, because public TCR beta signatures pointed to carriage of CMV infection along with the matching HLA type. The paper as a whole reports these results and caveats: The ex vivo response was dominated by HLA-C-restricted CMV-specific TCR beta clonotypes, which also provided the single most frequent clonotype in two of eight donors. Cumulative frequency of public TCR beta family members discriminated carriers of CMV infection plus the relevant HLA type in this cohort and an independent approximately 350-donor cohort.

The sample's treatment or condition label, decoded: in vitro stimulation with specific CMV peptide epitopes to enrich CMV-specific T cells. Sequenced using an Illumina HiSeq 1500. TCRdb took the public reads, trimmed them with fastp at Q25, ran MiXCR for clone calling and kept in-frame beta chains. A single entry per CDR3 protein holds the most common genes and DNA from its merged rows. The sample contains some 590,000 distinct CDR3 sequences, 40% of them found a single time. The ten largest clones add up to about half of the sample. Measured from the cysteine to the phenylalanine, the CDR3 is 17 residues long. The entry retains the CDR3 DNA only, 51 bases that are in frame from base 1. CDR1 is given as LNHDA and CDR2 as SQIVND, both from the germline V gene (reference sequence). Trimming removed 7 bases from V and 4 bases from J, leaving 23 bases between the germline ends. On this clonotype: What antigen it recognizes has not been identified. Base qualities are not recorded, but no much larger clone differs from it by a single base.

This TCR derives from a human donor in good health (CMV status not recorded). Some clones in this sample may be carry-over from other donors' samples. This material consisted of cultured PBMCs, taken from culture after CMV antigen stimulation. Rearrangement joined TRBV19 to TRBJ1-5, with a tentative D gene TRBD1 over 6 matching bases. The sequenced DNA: TGTGCCAGTATTGGGGGATGGGGGGCAGGCCAAAATCAGCCCCAGCATTTT. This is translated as CASIGGWGAGQNQPQHF.